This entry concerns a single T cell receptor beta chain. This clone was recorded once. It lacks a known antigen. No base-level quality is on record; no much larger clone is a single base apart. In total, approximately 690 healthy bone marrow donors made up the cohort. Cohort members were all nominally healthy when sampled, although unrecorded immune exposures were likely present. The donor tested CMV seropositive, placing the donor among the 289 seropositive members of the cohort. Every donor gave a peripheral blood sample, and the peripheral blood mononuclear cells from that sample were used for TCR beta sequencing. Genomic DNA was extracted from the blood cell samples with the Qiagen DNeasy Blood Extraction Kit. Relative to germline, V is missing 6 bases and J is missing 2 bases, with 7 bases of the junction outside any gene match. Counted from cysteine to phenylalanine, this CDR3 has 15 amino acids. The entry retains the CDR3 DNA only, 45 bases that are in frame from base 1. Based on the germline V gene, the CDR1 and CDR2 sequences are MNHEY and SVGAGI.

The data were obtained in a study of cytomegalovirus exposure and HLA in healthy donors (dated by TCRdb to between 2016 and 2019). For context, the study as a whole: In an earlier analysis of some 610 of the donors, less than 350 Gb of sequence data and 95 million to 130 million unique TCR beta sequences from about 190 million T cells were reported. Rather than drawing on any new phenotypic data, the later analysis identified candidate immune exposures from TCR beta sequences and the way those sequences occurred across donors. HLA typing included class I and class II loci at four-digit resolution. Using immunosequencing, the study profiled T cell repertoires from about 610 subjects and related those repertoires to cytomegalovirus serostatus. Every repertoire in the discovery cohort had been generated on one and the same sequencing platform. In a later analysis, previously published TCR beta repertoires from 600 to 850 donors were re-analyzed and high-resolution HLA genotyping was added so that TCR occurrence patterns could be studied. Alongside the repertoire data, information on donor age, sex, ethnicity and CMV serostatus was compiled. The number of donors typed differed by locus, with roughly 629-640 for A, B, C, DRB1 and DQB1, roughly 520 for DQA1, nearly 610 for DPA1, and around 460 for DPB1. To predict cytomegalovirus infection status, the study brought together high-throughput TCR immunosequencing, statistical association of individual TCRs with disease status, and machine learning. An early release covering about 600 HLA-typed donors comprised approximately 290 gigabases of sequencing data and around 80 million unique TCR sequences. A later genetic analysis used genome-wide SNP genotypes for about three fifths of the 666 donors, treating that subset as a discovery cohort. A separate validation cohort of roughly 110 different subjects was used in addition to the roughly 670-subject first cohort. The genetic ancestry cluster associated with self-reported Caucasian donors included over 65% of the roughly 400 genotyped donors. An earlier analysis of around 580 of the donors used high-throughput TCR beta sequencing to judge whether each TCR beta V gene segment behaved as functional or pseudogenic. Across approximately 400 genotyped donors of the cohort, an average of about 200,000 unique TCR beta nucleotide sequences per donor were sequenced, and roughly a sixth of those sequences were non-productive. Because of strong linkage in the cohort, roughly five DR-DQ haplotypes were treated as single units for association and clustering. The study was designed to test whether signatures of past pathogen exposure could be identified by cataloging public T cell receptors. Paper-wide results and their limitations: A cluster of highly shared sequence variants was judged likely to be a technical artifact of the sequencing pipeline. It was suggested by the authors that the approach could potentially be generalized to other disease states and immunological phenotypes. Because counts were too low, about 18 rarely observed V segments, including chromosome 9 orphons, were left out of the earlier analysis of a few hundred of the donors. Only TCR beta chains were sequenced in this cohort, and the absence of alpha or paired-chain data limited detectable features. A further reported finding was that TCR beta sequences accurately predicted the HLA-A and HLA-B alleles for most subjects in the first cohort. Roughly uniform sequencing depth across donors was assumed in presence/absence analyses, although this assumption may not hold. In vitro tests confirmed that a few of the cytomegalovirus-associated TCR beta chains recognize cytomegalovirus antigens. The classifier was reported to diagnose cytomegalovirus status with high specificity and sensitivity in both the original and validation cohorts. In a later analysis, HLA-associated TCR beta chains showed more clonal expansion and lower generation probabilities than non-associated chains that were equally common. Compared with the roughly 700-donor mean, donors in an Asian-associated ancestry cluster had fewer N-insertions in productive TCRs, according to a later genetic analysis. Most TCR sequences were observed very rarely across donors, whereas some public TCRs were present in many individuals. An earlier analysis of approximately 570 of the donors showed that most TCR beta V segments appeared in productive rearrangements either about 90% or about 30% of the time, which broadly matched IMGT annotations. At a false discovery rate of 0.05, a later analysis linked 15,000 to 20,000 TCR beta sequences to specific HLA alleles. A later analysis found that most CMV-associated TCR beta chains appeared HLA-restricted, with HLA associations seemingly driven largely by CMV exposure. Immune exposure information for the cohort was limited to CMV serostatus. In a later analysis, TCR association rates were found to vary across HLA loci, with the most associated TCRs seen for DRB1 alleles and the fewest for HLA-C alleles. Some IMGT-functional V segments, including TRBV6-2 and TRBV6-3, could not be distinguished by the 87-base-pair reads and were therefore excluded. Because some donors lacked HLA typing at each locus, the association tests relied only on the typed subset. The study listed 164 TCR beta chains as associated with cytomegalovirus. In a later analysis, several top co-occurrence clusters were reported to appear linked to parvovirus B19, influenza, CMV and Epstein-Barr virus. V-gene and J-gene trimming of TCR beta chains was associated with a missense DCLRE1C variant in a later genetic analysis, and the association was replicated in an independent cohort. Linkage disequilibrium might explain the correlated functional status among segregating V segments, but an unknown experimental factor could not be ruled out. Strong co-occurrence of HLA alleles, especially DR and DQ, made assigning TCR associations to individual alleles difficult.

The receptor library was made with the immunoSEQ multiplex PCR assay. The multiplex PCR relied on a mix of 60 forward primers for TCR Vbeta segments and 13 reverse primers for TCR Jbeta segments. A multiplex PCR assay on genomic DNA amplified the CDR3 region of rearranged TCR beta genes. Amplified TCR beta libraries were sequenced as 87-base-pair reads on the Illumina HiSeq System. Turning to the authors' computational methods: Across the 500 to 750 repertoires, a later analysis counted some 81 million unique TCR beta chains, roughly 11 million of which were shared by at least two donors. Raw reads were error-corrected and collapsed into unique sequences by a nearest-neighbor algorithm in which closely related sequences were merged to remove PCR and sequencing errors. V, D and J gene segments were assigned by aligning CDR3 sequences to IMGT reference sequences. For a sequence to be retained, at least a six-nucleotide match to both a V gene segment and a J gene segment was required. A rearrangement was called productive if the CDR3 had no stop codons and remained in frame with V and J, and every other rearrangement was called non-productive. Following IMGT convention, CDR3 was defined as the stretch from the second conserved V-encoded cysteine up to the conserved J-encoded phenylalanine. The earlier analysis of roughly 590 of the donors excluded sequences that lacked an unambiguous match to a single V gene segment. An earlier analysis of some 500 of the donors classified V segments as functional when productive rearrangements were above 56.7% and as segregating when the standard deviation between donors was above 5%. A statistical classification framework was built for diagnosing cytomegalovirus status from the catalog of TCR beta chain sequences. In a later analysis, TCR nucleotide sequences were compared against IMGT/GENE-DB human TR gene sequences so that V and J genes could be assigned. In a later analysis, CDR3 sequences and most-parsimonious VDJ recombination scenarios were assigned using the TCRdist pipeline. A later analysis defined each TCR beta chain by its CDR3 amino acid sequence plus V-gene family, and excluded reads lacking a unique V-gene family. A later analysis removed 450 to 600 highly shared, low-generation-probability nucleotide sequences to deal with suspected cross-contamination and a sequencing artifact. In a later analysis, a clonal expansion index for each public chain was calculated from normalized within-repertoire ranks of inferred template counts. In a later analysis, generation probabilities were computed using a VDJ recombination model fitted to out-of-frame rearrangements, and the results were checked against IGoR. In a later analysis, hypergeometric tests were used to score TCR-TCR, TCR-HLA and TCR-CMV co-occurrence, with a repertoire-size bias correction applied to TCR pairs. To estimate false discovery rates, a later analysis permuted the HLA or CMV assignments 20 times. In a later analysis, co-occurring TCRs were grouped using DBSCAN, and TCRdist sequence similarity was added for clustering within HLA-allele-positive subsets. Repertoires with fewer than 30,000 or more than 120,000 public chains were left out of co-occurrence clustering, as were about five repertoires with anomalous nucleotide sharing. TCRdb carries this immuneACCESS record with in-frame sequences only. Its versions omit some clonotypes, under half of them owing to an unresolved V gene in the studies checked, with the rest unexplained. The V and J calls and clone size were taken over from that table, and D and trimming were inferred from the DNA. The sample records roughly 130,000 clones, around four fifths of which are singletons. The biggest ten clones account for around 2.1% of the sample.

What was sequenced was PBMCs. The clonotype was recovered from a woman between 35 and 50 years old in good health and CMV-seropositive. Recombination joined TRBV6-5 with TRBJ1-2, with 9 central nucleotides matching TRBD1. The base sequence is TGTGCCAGCAGCTCGCACGGGACAGGGAACTATGGCTACACCTTC. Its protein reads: CASSSHGTGNYGYTF.